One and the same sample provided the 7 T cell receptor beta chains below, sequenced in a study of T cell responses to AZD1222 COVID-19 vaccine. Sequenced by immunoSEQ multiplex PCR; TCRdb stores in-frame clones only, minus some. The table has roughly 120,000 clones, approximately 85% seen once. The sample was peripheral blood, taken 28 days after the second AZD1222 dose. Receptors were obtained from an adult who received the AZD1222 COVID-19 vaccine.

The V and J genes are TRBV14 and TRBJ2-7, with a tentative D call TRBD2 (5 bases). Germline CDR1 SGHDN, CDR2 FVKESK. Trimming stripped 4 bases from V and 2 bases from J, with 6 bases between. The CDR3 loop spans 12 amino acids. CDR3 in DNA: TGTGCCAGCAGCCCGGGGACCTACGAGCAGTACTTC. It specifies CASSPGTYEQYF.

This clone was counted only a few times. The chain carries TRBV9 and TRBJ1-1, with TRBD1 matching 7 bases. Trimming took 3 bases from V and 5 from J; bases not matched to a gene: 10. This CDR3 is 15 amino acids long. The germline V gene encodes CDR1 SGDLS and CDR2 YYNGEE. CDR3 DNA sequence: TGTGCCAGCAGCGCGCTACAGGGGTTGGAAACTGAAGCTTTCTTT. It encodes CASSALQGLETEAFF.

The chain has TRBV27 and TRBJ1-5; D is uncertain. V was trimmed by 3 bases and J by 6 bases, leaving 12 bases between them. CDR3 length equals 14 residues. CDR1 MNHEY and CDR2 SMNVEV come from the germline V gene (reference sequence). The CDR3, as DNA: TGTGCCAGCAGTTTGAGTGGATCTCTTCAGCCCCAGCATTTT. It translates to CASSLSGSLQPQHF.

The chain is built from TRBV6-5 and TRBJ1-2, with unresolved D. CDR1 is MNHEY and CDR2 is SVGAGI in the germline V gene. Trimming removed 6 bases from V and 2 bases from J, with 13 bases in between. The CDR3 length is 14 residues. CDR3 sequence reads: CASSPRERNYGYTF. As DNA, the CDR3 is TGTGCCAGCAGCCCCCGAGAGAGAAACTATGGCTACACCTTC.

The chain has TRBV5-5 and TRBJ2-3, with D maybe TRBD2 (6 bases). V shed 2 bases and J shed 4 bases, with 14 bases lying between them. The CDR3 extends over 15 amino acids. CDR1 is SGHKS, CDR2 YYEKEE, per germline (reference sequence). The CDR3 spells CASSFVPAGSDTQYF. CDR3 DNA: TGTGCCAGCAGCTTTGTCCCTGCGGGGTCAGATACGCAGTATTTT.

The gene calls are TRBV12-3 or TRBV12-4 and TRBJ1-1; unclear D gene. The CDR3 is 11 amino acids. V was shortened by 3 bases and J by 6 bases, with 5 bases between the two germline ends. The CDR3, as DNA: TGTGCCAGCAGTTTCTGGGCTGAAGCTTTCTTT. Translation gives CASSFWAEAFF.

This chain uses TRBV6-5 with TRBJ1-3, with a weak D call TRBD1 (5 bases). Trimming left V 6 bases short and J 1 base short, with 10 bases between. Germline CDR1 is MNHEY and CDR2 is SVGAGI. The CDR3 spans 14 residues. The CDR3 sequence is CASRATDSGNTIYF. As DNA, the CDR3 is TGTGCCAGCAGGGCGACAGATTCTGGAAACACCATATATTTT.